The 9 T cell receptor beta chains below were found in one sample sequenced in a study of shared clonotypes between healthy human individuals. Sequencing used immunoSEQ multiplex PCR; TCRdb keeps in-frame clones, though not all of them. The data show approximately 500,000 clones, 70% to 85% seen once. Input material: PBMCs. Receptors originate from a woman aged 40 to 50 in good health. Some clones in this sample may be carry-over from other donors' samples.

The chain employs TRBV30 and TRBJ1-6; 11 nucleotides align to TRBD1. The V segment lost 4 bases and the J segment 11 bases; nucleotides outside the gene matches: 4. The CDR3 spans 13 residues. The germline V gene has CDR1 GTSNPN and CDR2 SVGIG (reference sequence). This CDR3 is CAWTDRGLTPLHF. The CDR3 DNA sequence: TGTGCCTGGACGGACAGGGGGCTTACACCCCTCCACTTT.

The V gene is TRBV5-4, the J gene TRBJ2-5, with a tentative D call TRBD2 (6 bases). Germline V gives CDR1 SGHNT, CDR2 YYREEE (reference sequence). Trimming took off 5 bases at V and 4 bases at J, with 15 bases between the two ends. The CDR3 sequence is 14 residues long. The CDR3 region has the DNA TGTGCCAGCAGGGCGGGACTTGGGGGAGAGACCCAGTACTTC. The encoded protein is CASRAGLGGETQYF.

The rearrangement links TRBV18 to TRBJ2-2, with TRBD1 as a possible D gene (6 bases). V shed 0 bases and J shed 1 base, with 6 bases lying between them. CDR1 KGHSH and CDR2 LQKENI come from the germline V gene. CDR3 length: 15 amino acids. The CDR3 region is CASSPPTGNTGELFF. The CDR3 DNA is TGTGCCAGCTCACCACCGACAGGGAACACCGGGGAGCTGTTTTTT. Combining the CDR3 with reference TRBV18 and TRBJ2-2 gives the whole variable domain NAGVMQNPRHLVRRRGQEARLRCSPMKGHSHVYWYRQLPEEGLKFMVYLQKENIIDESGMPKERFSAEFPKEGPSILRIQQVVRGDSAAYFCASSPPTGNTGELFFGEGSRLTVL.

J is TRBJ2-1 and V is TRBV7-9; 10 bases line up with TRBD2. CDR1 and CDR2 (germline): SEHNR, FQNEAQ (reference sequence). J lost 8 bases, V lost 2 bases, and 6 bases had no gene match. The CDR3 consists of 15 residues. The CDR3 nucleotides read TGTGCCAGCAGCTTAAAAGCGGGAGGGGGCTATGAGCAGTTCTTC. As protein: CASSLKAGGGYEQFF.

This clone was picked up many times. The chain links TRBV5-1 to TRBJ1-5, with TRBD1 as a possible D gene (6 bases). The V gene lost 2 bases and the J gene lost 7 bases, with 16 bases spanning the gap. This CDR3 contains 15 residues. The germline V gene encodes CDR1 SGHRS and CDR2 YFSETQ. CDR3 sequence (DNA): TGCGCCAGCAGCTTAAACAACAGGGTTCGCCAGCCCCAGCATTTT. Translation gives CASSLNNRVRQPQHF. Supplemented by reference TRBV5-1 and TRBJ1-5, the full variable domain reads KAGVTQTPRYLIKTRGQQVTLSCSPISGHRSVSWYQQTPGQGLQFLFEYFSETQRNKGNFPGRFSGRQFSNSRSEMNVSTLELGDSALYLCASSLNNRVRQPQHFGDGTRLSIL.

V gene TRBV10-3 combines with J gene TRBJ2-5; the match to TRBD1 covers 9 bases. The CDR3 has 13 amino acids. With 10 bases clipped from V and 2 bases from J, the junction kept 5 bases outside the gene matches. Germline V gene lookup returns CDR1 ENHRY and CDR2 SYGVKD. DNA of the CDR3: TGTGCCACCTTGGGACAGGGTCAAGAGACCCAGTACTTC. Its translation: CATLGQGQETQYF.

This chain connects TRBV5-1 to TRBJ2-5; a weak D match, TRBD2 (5 bases). The CDR3 covers 14 residues. Germline V CDR1 and CDR2: SGHRS, YFSETQ. With 1 base removed from V and 3 bases from J, the gap between germline ends came to 10 bases. CDR3: CASSLSGLKETQYF. CDR3 bases: TGCGCCAGCAGCTTGAGCGGCTTAAAAGAGACCCAGTACTTC.

This clone came up once. The chain couples TRBV15 to TRBJ2-7, with D tentatively TRBD2 (6 bases). Germline lookup yields CDR1 LNHNV and CDR2 YYDKDF (reference sequence). V lost 4 bases, J lost 7 bases, and 20 bases lay in between. There are 15 residues in the CDR3. Written as DNA, the CDR3 is TGTGCCACCAGCAACTCGGGACTTTCCTCGGCTGAGCAGTACTTC. Its protein is CATSNSGLSSAEQYF.

V is TRBV5-4 and J is TRBJ2-5; D is possibly TRBD1 (6 bases). The CDR3 is 14 residues long. Per the germline V gene, CDR1 is SGHNT and CDR2 is YYREEE (reference sequence). The V and J ends lost 0 bases and 1 base respectively, with 7 bases between them. The CDR3 DNA follows: TGTGCCAGCAGCTTGGTGGACAGCCAAGAGACCCAGTACTTC. Translating gives CASSLVDSQETQYF. The whole variable domain, remainder taken from reference TRBV5-4 and TRBJ2-5, is ETGVTQSPTHLIKTRGQQVTLRCSSQSGHNTVSWYQQALGQGPQFIFQYYREEENGRGNFPPRFSGLQFPNYSSELNVNALELDDSALYLCASSLVDSQETQYFGPGTRLLVL.